This TCR beta chain originates from a study of blood T cell repertoires in COVID-19. Background on the study: From the United States, Italy and Spain came samples of acute and convalescent COVID-19. PBMCs, B-cell-depleted T cells, or T cells were the source of the cDNA or gDNA that made up the material.

Trimming at V came to 1 base and at J to 4 bases, leaving 4 bases not matched to a gene. The germline gives CDR1 SGHTA, CDR2 FQGNSA. This CDR3 spans 15 amino acids. The protocol was immunoSEQ multiplex PCR, while the TCRdb copy is restricted to in-frame clones and leaves out a portion. The table has approximately 170,000 clones, around 85% seen once. Sequencing input: peripheral blood. The J gene is TRBJ2-5, the V gene TRBV7-2; 9 bases are shared with TRBD2. The receptor comes from a woman in her forties or fifties with acute or convalescent COVID-19. CDR3 bases: TGTGCCAGCAGCTTAGTGGCGGGGGGGCCAGAGACCCAGTACTTC. It specifies CASSLVAGGPETQYF.